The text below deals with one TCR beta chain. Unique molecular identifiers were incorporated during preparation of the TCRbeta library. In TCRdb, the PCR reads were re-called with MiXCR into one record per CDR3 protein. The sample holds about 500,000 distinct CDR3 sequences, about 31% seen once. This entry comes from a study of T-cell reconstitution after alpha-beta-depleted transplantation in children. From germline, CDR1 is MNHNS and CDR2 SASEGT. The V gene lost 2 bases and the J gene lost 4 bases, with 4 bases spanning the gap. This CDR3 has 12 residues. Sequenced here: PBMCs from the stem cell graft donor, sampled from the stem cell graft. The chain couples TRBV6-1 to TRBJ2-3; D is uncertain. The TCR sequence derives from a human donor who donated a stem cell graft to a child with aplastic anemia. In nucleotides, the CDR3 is TGTGCCAGCAGTGAAATTCCAGATACGCAGTATTTT. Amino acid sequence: CASSEIPDTQYF.